Below are 9 T cell receptor beta chains sequenced from a single sample in a study of CXCR3-negative and CXCR3-positive naive CD8 T cells. Study conclusions and caveats: Researchers report that CXCR3-positive naive cells carry more hydrophobic TRB CDR3s than CXCR3-negative naive cells.

Researchers prepared the TRB cDNA libraries using 5' RACE with UMI labels. From its re-call of the 5' RACE reads, TCRdb lists each CDR3 protein once, without DNA. The sample totals approximately 96,000 distinct CDR3 sequences. These TCRs' antigens remain unknown. Sequencing was performed on naive CXCR3+ CD8+ T cells from blood. As to subset: CD45RO-CCR7+CD27+CD95- naive CD8+ T cells expressing CXCR3 (TNR3+). The origin of the receptors is a human donor in good health. Some clones in this sample may be carry-over from other donors' samples.

This rearrangement joins TRBV20-1 to TRBJ2-3. Germline CDR1 reads DFQATT; CDR2 reads SNEGSKA (reference sequence). The CDR3 consists of 14 residues. The CDR3 sequence is CSASGVTSTDTQYF.

The chain carries TRBV20-1 and TRBJ2-1; TCRdb names TRBD2, which stays unverified in the absence of DNA. CDR3 size: 16 residues. Germline lookup yields CDR1 DFQATT and CDR2 SNEGSKA (reference sequence). This CDR3 is CSASNHLAGDYNEQFF.

V gene TRBV12-3 or TRBV12-4 combines with J gene TRBJ2-3. The CDR3 has 15 residues. The CDR3 is CASSSSDPFADTQYF.

This chain connects TRBV6-5 to TRBJ2-3; the TRBD1 assignment by TCRdb is unverifiable without DNA. CDR1 and CDR2 (germline): MNHEY, SVGAGI. The CDR3 has 15 amino acids. The CDR3 sequence: CASSYQDRGTDTQYF.

The rearrangement links TRBV21-1 to TRBJ2-1; TCRdb's D call of TRBD1 is untestable without DNA. TRBV21-1 is a pseudogene locus. The CDR3 has 14 residues. The CDR3 loop reads CASSKSSGGHEQFF.

The rearrangement links TRBV20-1 to TRBJ1-5; with no DNA, the TCRdb D assignment of TRBD1 cannot be verified. Germline values: CDR1 DFQATT, CDR2 SNEGSKA (reference sequence). The CDR3 extends over 13 amino acids. This CDR3 reads CSATGGSNQPQHF.

CDR3 sequence reads: CASRQGQEPSYEQYF. This chain joins TRBV6-2 or TRBV6-3 and TRBJ2-7; without DNA, the TCRdb call of TRBD1 cannot be checked. Germline V gene sequence: CDR1 MNHEY, CDR2 SVGEGT. This CDR3 is built from 15 residues.

V usage is TRBV5-4 and J usage is TRBJ1-2; TCRdb lists TRBD1, though no DNA is available to test this call. Germline loops: CDR1 SGHNT, CDR2 YYREEE (reference sequence). The CDR3 spans 16 residues. CDR3 residues: CASAGDGQKNNYGYTF.

The rearrangement links TRBV12-3 or TRBV12-4 to TRBJ2-5; TCRdb names TRBD1, which stays unverified in the absence of DNA. This CDR3 region has 13 residues. CDR3 region: CASGTGGGQTQYF.